This T cell receptor (beta chain) was sequenced during a study of tissue T cells after allogeneic stem cell transplantation. V lost 2 bases and J 0 bases, leaving 10 bases between the germline ends. The CDR3 is made up of 15 amino acids. The germline gives CDR1 MNHEY, CDR2 SVGAGI. Sequenced by immunoSEQ multiplex PCR; TCRdb stores in-frame clones only, minus some. The top ten hold about 8% of the sample, which has about 4,800 clones, about 70% seen once. The material was tissue from the colon, obtained at autopsy. The V gene is TRBV6-5, the J gene TRBJ1-1, with D possibly TRBD1 on 5 matching bases. The receptor's source is a female donor older than 55 with lung cancer. CDR3 in DNA: TGTGCCAGCAGTTACCAGGGAGTTTTGAACACTGAAGCTTTCTTT. Translation: CASSYQGVLNTEAFF.